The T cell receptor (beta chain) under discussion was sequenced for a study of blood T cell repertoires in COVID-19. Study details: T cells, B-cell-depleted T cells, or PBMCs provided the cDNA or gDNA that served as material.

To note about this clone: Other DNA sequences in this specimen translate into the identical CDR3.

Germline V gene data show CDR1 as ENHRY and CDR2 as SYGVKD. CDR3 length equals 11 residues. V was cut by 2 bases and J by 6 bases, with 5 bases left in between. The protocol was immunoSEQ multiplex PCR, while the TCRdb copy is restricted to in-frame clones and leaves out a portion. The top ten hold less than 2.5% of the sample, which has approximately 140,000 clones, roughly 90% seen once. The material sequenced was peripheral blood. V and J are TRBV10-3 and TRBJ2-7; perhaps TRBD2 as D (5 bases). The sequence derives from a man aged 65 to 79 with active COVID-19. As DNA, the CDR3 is TGTGCCATCAGTGAGGGAGGCGAGCAGTACTTC. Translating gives CAISEGGEQYF.